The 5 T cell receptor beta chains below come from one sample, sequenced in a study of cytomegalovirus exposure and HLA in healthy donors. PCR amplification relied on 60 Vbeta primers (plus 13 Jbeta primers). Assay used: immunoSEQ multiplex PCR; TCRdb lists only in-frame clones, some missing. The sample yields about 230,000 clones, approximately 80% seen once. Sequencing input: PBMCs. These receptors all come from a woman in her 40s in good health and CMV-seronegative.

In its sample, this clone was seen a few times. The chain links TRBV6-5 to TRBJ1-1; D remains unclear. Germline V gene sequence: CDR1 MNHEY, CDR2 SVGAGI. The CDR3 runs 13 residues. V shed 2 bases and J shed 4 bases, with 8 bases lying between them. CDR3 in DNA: TGTGCCAGCAGTTACAGAGCGTTCACTGAAGCTTTCTTT. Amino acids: CASSYRAFTEAFF.

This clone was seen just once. CDR3 coding DNA: TGTGCCAGCTCACTGGTAAGCGACCAGCCCCAGCATTTT. Translation: CASSLVSDQPQHF. The gene calls are TRBV18 and TRBJ1-5, with D uncertain. With 4 bases removed from V and 7 bases from J, the gap between germline ends came to 11 bases. The CDR3 loop spans 13 amino acids. CDR1 is KGHSH, CDR2 LQKENI, per germline.

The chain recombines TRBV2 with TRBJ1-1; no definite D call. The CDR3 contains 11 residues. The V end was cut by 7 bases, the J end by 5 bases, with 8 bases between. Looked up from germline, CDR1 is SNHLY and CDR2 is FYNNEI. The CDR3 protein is CASTYFTEAFF. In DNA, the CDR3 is TGTGCCAGCACCTACTTTACTGAAGCTTTCTTT.

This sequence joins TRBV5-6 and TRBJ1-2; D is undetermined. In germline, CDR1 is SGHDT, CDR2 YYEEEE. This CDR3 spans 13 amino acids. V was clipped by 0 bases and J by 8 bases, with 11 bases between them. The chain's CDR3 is CASSLVGPPGYTF. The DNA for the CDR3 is TGTGCCAGCAGCTTGGTGGGCCCTCCGGGCTACACCTTC.

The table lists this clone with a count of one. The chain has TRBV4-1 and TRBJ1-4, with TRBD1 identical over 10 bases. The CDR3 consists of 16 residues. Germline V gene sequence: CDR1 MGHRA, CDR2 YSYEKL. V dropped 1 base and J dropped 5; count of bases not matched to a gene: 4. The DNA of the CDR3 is TGCGCCAGCAGCCAAGGGAGGACAGGGGGAAATGAAAAACTGTTTTTT. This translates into CASSQGRTGGNEKLFF.